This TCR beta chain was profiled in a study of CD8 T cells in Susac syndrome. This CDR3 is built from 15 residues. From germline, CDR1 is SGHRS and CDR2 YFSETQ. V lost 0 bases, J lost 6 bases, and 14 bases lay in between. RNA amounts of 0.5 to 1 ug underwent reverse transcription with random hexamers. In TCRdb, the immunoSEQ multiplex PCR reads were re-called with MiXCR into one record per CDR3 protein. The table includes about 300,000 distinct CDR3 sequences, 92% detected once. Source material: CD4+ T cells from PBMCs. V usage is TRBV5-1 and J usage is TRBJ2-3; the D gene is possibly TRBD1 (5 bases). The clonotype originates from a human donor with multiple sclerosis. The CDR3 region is CASSLGQGRSDTQYF. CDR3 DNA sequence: TGCGCCAGCAGCTTGGGGCAGGGTAGGTCGGATACGCAGTATTTT.